Following are 7 T cell receptor beta chains from one sample sequenced in a study of T cell changes during pregnancy in multiple sclerosis. Measured with immunoSEQ multiplex PCR; TCRdb has only the in-frame clones, and not every one. The sample has 30,000 to 45,000 clones, about nine tenths seen once. This specimen consisted of CD8+ T cells from peripheral blood mononuclear cells, obtained in the second trimester of pregnancy. These receptor sequences come from a female donor with multiple sclerosis, enrolled in a pregnancy study.

The chain links TRBV27 to TRBJ2-5, with 8 nucleotides matching TRBD1. This CDR3 spans 17 amino acids. Germline CDR1 reads MNHEY; CDR2 reads SMNVEV (reference sequence). V lost 4 bases to trimming and J lost 5 bases; unmatched junction nucleotides: 15. The CDR3: CASSSWAGGPQGETQYF. CDR3 DNA: TGTGCCAGCAGTTCCTGGGCAGGGGGCCCTCAGGGGGAGACCCAGTACTTC.

This clone was seen just once. The genes are TRBV19 and TRBJ2-7; D is perhaps TRBD2 (6 bases). Deletions cut 6 bases from V and 0 bases from J, with 15 bases between. Germline CDR1 reads LNHDA; CDR2 reads SQIVND (reference sequence). The CDR3 has 15 residues. In nucleotides, the CDR3 is TGTGCCAGTAGGCCCGCGGGACGGAGCTCCTACGAGCAGTACTTC. Its translation is CASRPAGRSSYEQYF.

The V and J genes are TRBV27 and TRBJ1-2; the match to TRBD1 covers 11 bases. Germline loops: CDR1 MNHEY, CDR2 SMNVEV (reference sequence). J gave up 8 bases and V 5 bases, and 4 bases lay outside the gene matches. CDR3 length equals 13 residues. CDR3 amino acids: CASSQGQGGGYTF. The CDR3 DNA reads TGTGCCAGCAGTCAGGGACAGGGGGGCGGCTACACCTTC.

The rearrangement joins TRBV16 to TRBJ1-1; D unresolved. Germline V gene data show CDR1 as KGHSY and CDR2 as FQNENV. V dropped 1 base and J dropped 3 bases, with 12 bases sitting between them. The CDR3 is 15 residues long. The CDR3 is CASSQWGLADTEAFF. In nucleotides, the CDR3 is TGTGCCAGCAGCCAATGGGGATTAGCGGACACTGAAGCTTTCTTT.

The rearrangement uses TRBV7-8 and TRBJ1-2; D remains ambiguous. V lost 5 bases, J lost 3 bases, and 13 bases lay in between. The CDR3 covers 14 residues. Germline V CDR1 and CDR2: SGHVS, FQNEAQ. The CDR3 nucleotides are TGTGCCAGCAGCCCACTAGGCGGCTACTATGGCTACACCTTC. Its protein product is CASSPLGGYYGYTF.

This clone occurred once. V usage is TRBV7-9 and J usage is TRBJ2-5; TRBD1 agrees at 7 bases. The CDR3 spans 12 residues. Looked up from germline, CDR1 is SEHNR and CDR2 is FQNEAQ (reference sequence). V shed 5 bases and J 7 bases; nucleotides not matched to a gene: 4. The CDR3 protein is CASSRTGPTQYF. CDR3 nucleotide sequence: TGTGCCAGCAGCCGGACAGGACCGACCCAGTACTTC.

Here the CDR3 DNA reads TGTGCCAGCAGCTTGGACGTCAGGGTGAACTATGGCTACACCTTC. Its protein product is CASSLDVRVNYGYTF. The chain couples TRBV5-6 to TRBJ1-2; tentative D call: TRBD1 (5 bases). CDR1 SGHDT and CDR2 YYEEEE come from the germline V gene. The CDR3 totals 15 residues. The V gene lost 0 bases and the J gene lost 2 bases, with 11 bases spanning the gap.